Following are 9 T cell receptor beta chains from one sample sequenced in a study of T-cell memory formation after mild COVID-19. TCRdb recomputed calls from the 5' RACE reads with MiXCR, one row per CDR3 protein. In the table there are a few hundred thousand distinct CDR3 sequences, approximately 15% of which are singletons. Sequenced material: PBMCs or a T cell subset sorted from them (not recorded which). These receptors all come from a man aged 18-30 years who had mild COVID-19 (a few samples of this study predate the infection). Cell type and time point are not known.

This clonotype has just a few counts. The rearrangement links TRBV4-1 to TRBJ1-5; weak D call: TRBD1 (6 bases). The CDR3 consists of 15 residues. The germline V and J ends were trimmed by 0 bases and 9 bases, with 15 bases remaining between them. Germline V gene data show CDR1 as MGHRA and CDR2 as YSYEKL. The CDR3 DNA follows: TGCGCCAGCAGCCAAGATTATTACGGGGGCCGGCCCCAGCATTTT. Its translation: CASSQDYYGGRPQHF.

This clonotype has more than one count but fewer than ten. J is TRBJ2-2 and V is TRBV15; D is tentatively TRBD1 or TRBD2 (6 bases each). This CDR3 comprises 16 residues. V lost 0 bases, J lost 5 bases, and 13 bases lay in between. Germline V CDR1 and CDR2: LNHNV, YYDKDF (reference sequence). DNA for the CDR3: TGTGCCACCAGCAGAGAGAGGGGGGCTTGGACCGGGGAGCTGTTTTTT. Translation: CATSRERGAWTGELFF.

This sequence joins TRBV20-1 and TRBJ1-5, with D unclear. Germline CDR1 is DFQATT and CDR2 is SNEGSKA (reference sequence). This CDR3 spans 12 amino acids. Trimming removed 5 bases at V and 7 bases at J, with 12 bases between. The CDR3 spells CSAGRVEQPQHF. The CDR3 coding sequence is TGCAGTGCTGGAAGGGTGGAACAGCCCCAGCATTTT.

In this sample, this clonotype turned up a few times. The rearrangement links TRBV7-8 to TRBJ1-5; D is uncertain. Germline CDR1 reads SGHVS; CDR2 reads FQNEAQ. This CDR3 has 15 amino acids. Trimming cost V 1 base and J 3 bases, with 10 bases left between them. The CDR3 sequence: CASSLGAGINQPQHF. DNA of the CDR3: TGTGCCAGCAGCTTAGGTGCCGGGATCAATCAGCCCCAGCATTTT.

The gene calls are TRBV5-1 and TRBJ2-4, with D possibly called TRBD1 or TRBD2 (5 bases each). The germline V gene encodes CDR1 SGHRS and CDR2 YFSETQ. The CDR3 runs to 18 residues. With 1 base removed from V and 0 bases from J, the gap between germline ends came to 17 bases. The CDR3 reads CASSLTSGAPLAKNIQYF. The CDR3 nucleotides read TGCGCCAGCAGCTTGACTAGTGGGGCCCCCCTAGCCAAAAACATTCAGTACTTC.

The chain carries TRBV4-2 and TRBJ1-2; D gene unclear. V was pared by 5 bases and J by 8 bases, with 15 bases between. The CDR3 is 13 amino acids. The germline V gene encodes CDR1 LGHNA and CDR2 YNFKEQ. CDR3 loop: CASSAVEYWGYTF. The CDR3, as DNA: TGTGCCAGCAGCGCAGTGGAGTACTGGGGCTACACCTTC.

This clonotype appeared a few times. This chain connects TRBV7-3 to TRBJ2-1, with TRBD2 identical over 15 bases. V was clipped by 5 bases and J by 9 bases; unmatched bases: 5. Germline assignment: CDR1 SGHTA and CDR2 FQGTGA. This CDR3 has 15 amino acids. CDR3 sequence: CASSPGLAGGREQFF. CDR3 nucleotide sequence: TGTGCCAGCAGCCCGGGACTAGCGGGGGGTCGTGAGCAGTTCTTC.

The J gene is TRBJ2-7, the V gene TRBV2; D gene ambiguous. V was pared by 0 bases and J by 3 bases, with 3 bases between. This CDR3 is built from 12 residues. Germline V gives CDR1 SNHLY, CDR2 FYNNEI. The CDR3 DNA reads TGTGCCAGCAGTGAAGCAAGCTACGAGCAGTACTTC. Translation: CASSEASYEQYF.

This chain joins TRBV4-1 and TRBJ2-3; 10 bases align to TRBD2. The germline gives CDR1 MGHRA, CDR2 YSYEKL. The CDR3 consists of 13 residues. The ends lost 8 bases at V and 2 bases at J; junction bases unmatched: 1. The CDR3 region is CASGLADTDTQYF. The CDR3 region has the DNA TGCGCCAGCGGACTAGCGGACACAGATACGCAGTATTTT.